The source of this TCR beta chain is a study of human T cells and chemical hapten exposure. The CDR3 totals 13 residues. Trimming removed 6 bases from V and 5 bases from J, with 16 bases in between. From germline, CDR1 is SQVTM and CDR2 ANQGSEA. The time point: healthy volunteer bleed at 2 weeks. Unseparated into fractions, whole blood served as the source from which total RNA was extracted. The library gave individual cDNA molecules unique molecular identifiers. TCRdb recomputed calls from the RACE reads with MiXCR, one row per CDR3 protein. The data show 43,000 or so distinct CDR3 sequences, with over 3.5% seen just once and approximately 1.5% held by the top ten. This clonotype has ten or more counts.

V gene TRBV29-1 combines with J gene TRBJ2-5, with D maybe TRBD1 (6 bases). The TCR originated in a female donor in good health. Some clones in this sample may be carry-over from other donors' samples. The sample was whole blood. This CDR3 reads CSVLVHREETQYF. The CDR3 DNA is TGCAGCGTCCTCGTCCACAGGGAGGAGACCCAGTACTTC.